A single sample is the source of the 28 T cell receptor beta chains below, sequenced in a study of T cells in localized non-small cell lung cancer. Produced via immunoSEQ multiplex PCR; TCRdb's table is partial and in-frame only. The repertoire consists of about 11,000 clones, with 85% occurring once and the leading ten covering less than 25%. The sequenced sample was peripheral blood, obtained before any cancer treatment. These receptors were obtained from a male donor aged 60 or older with stage I lung adenocarcinoma.

The rearrangement links TRBV6-6 to TRBJ1-1; D may be TRBD1 (5 bases). This CDR3 has 14 amino acids. Between the trimmed V and J ends, which lost 0 bases and 5 bases, there was a span of 10 bases. Germline loops: CDR1 MNHNY, CDR2 SVGAGI (reference sequence). As DNA, the CDR3 is TGTGCCAGCAGTTACTCGGGGACTTGGACTGAAGCTTTCTTT. It is translated as CASSYSGTWTEAFF.

V and J are TRBV6-6 and TRBJ2-7; weak D call: TRBD1 (5 bases). The CDR3 length is 13 residues. Germline CDR1 is MNHNY and CDR2 is SVGAGI (reference sequence). V lost 7 bases, J lost 1 base, and 11 bases lay in between. The CDR3 loop reads CASTVTVSYEQYF. CDR3 nucleotide sequence: TGTGCCAGCACTGTGACAGTTTCCTACGAGCAGTACTTC.

V is TRBV2 and J is TRBJ1-2, with D maybe TRBD1 (5 bases). V lost 6 bases and J 6 bases, leaving 17 bases between the germline ends. Per the germline V gene, CDR1 is SNHLY and CDR2 is FYNNEI. The CDR3 has 14 residues. In nucleotides, the CDR3 is TGTGCCAGCAGGCAGGGCCAGCTTATTGATGGCTACACCTTC. Protein: CASRQGQLIDGYTF.

The chain carries TRBV19 and TRBJ1-6; 8 bases are a match to TRBD1. Germline CDR1 reads LNHDA; CDR2 reads SQIVND (reference sequence). The V gene end was trimmed by 4 bases and the J gene end by 8 bases; junction bases not matched to a gene: 7. The CDR3 is 15 residues long. The CDR3 spells CASSTSDRVYSPLHF. As DNA, the CDR3 is TGTGCCAGTAGTACCTCGGACAGGGTCTATTCACCCCTCCACTTT.

The V and J genes are TRBV4-2 and TRBJ2-5; 7 positions match TRBD1. Germline V CDR1 and CDR2: LGHNA, YNFKEQ. V lost 1 base, J lost 4 bases, and 0 bases stayed unmatched. CDR3 length: 13 amino acids. The CDR3 region has the DNA TGTGCCAGCAGCCAAGGGACAGGAGAGACCCAGTACTTC. Translating gives CASSQGTGETQYF.

V usage is TRBV30 and J usage is TRBJ2-1; D possibly matches TRBD1 or TRBD2 (5 bases each). CDR1 and CDR2 (germline): GTSNPN, SVGIG (reference sequence). Trimming stripped 2 bases from V and 12 bases from J, with 14 bases between. The CDR3 has 12 residues. The CDR3 loop is CAWSRGKGRQFF. CDR3 DNA sequence: TGTGCCTGGAGTCGTGGTAAGGGGAGGCAGTTCTTC. Full variable domain (missing parts from reference TRBV30 and TRBJ2-1): SQTIHQWPATLVQPVGSPLSLECTVEGTSNPNLYWYRQAAGRGLQLLFYSVGIGQISSEVPQNLSASRPQDRQFILSSKKLLLSDSGFYLCAWSRGKGRQFFGPGTRLTVL.

For the CDR3, the DNA is TGTGCCAGCAGCACAGGGGTCACTGAAGCTTTCTTT. Residues: CASSTGVTEAFF. The chain couples TRBV6-6 to TRBJ1-1; the match to TRBD1 covers 7 bases. This CDR3 contains 12 residues. The germline V gene has CDR1 MNHNY and CDR2 SVGAGI (reference sequence). V gave up 6 bases and J gave up 4 bases; unmatched junction bases: 2.

In DNA, the CDR3 is TGCGCCAGCAGCCTGGGCGGTCGGTTGGGTAAGGCTGAAGCTTTCTTT. Translated, it gives CASSLGGRLGKAEAFF. This chain links TRBV4-3 with TRBJ1-1; no clear D. This CDR3 has 16 residues. Germline CDR1 LGHNA, CDR2 YSLEER. V dropped 4 bases and J dropped 6 bases, with 21 bases sitting between them.

This chain links TRBV12-5 with TRBJ2-6, with D perhaps matching TRBD1 (5 bases). Trimming took off 5 bases at V and 5 bases at J, with 22 bases between the two ends. CDR3 length equals 18 residues. In germline, CDR1 is LGHNT, CDR2 FRNRAP. CDR3 in amino acids: CASGENNAGQSRANVLTF. The CDR3 DNA sequence: TGTGCTAGTGGTGAGAATAATGCAGGACAAAGTCGGGCCAACGTCCTGACTTTC. Using reference TRBV12-5 and TRBJ2-6 for the parts outside the CDR3, the full variable domain is DARVTQTPRHKVTEMGQEVTMRCQPILGHNTVFWYRQTMMQGLELLAYFRNRAPLDDSGMPKDRFSAEMPDATLATLKIQPSEPRDSAVYFCASGENNAGQSRANVLTFGAGSRLTVL.

This chain links TRBV5-8 with TRBJ1-1, with 8 bases aligning to TRBD1. Losses at the gene ends were 0 bases for V and 11 bases for J; bases not matched to a gene: 12. Per the germline V gene, CDR1 is SGHTS and CDR2 is YDEGEE. The CDR3 length is 15 residues. Here the CDR3 DNA reads TGTGCCAGCAGCTTGGGTGCGACAGGGGCCTTTTGGGCTTTCTTT. Protein sequence: CASSLGATGAFWAFF.

This clone occurred once. The chain uses TRBV6-5 and TRBJ2-7; a weak D match, TRBD1 (6 bases). CDR1 and CDR2 (germline): MNHEY, SVGAGI. This CDR3 has 15 residues. V was trimmed by 5 bases and J by 4 bases, leaving 18 bases between them. The CDR3 coding sequence is TGTGCCAGCAGTCGAACCGGGACACAGCCTTACGAGCAGTACTTC. As protein: CASSRTGTQPYEQYF.

The chain joins TRBV5-4 to TRBJ1-5; no definite D call. The CDR3 is 15 amino acids. Trimming pared 4 bases from V and 4 bases from J, leaving 15 bases between. CDR1 is SGHNT, CDR2 YYREEE, per germline (reference sequence). CDR3: CASSRDEGRNQPQHF. The DNA for the CDR3 is TGTGCCAGCAGCCGAGATGAGGGTAGGAATCAGCCCCAGCATTTT. Filled out from reference TRBV5-4 and TRBJ1-5, the complete variable domain reads ETGVTQSPTHLIKTRGQQVTLRCSSQSGHNTVSWYQQALGQGPQFIFQYYREEENGRGNFPPRFSGLQFPNYSSELNVNALELDDSALYLCASSRDEGRNQPQHFGDGTRLSIL.

The chain recombines TRBV28 with TRBJ2-2; perhaps TRBD2 as D (5 bases). Trimming took 1 base from V and 6 from J, leaving 15 bases between them. Germline CDR1 and CDR2: MDHEN and SYDVKM. The CDR3 sequence is 16 residues long. As DNA, the CDR3 is TGTGCCAGCAGTTTATCGTTCATCCGGGGATCCGGGGAGCTGTTTTTT. Its translation: CASSLSFIRGSGELFF.

V is TRBV9 and J is TRBJ1-3, with D uncertain. V lost 0 bases and J lost 3, with 10 bases in between. CDR3 length equals 15 residues. Per germline, CDR1 SGDLS and CDR2 YYNGEE. The CDR3 protein is CASSVEWRVGNTIYF. DNA for the CDR3: TGTGCCAGCAGCGTAGAATGGAGGGTTGGAAACACCATATATTTT.

The chain carries TRBV28 and TRBJ2-3, with 11 bases fitting TRBD2. The CDR3 covers 16 residues. Per the germline V gene, CDR1 is MDHEN and CDR2 is SYDVKM. V dropped 7 bases and J dropped 5; count of bases not matched to a gene: 11. The CDR3: CASTVGGLAAGDTQYF. The CDR3 DNA reads as TGTGCCAGCACCGTGGGGGGACTAGCGGCTGGAGATACGCAGTATTTT.

The chain links TRBV6-5 to TRBJ1-4; 7 bases are a match to TRBD1. This CDR3 has 15 residues. Germline V gives CDR1 MNHEY, CDR2 SVGAGI. Unmatched junction bases numbered 4, after V lost 6 bases and J lost 0 bases. CDR3 coding DNA: TGTGCCAGCAGACGAGGGACAGCAACTAATGAAAAACTGTTTTTT. Its translation is CASRRGTATNEKLFF.

The J gene is TRBJ2-5, the V gene TRBV25-1, with D tentatively TRBD1 (6 bases). This CDR3 comprises 14 residues. Germline-derived CDR1 and CDR2 are MGHDK and SYGVNS. With 5 bases removed from V and 2 bases from J, the gap between germline ends came to 12 bases. CDR3 sequence: CASSRRGTQETQYF. The CDR3 DNA is TGTGCCAGCAGTCGCAGGGGTACACAAGAGACCCAGTACTTC.

The gene calls are TRBV18 and TRBJ2-5, with TRBD1 matching 7 bases. The CDR3 has 15 residues. The trim removed 3 bases at V and 1 base at J, leaving 5 bases unmatched. CDR1 and CDR2 from the germline V gene are KGHSH and LQKENI. The CDR3: CASSPVGTAQETQYF. The CDR3 DNA is TGTGCCAGCTCACCGGTCGGGACAGCCCAAGAGACCCAGTACTTC.

The chain joins TRBV2 to TRBJ2-7, with D maybe TRBD1 (5 bases). This CDR3 is 15 amino acids long. Germline V gives CDR1 SNHLY, CDR2 FYNNEI. The V and J ends lost 7 bases and 0 bases respectively, with 16 bases between them. The CDR3 coding sequence is TGTGCCAGCACCAGACAGACACTTGGCTCCTACGAGCAGTACTTC. Translating gives CASTRQTLGSYEQYF.

CDR3: CAFGVGPGRGNEQFF. The CDR3 region has the DNA TGTGCTTTCGGAGTTGGACCCGGGCGGGGGAATGAGCAGTTCTTC. The V gene is TRBV30, the J gene TRBJ2-1; 7 positions agree with TRBD2. The CDR3 runs to 15 residues. Germline CDR1 and CDR2: GTSNPN and SVGIG (reference sequence).

The CDR3 sequence is CASSFALGEATEAFF. The CDR3 DNA follows: TGCGCCAGCAGCTTCGCTTTGGGGGAAGCCACTGAAGCTTTCTTT. The chain couples TRBV5-1 to TRBJ1-1; possible D gene TRBD1, 5 bases. The length of the CDR3 is 15 residues. The V end was cut by 2 bases, the J end by 4 bases, with 15 bases between. The germline V gene encodes CDR1 SGHRS and CDR2 YFSETQ.

CDR3 protein: CASSGSFGTQYF. The CDR3 DNA reads as TGTGCCAGCAGTGGCTCGTTCGGGACCCAGTACTTC. The chain joins TRBV6-5 to TRBJ2-5; no clear D gene. The germline V and J ends were trimmed by 5 bases and 7 bases, with 11 bases remaining between them. Per the germline V gene, CDR1 is MNHEY and CDR2 is SVGAGI. CDR3 size: 12 residues.

The chain combines TRBV14 with TRBJ1-1; the D is unclear. V lost 4 bases and J 5 bases, leaving 14 bases between the germline ends. The CDR3 spans 14 residues. Per germline, CDR1 SGHDN and CDR2 FVKESK. Here the CDR3 DNA reads TGTGCCAGCAGCCCCCGAACGGGAGGGACTGAAGCTTTCTTT. It is translated as CASSPRTGGTEAFF. Combining the CDR3 with reference TRBV14 and TRBJ1-1 gives the whole variable domain EAGVTQFPSHSVIEKGQTVTLRCDPISGHDNLYWYRRVMGKEIKFLLHFVKESKQDESGMPNNRFLAERTGGTYSTLKVQPAELEDSGVYFCASSPRTGGTEAFFGQGTRLTVV.

The chain couples TRBV7-2 to TRBJ2-3; D remains unclear. The germline V and J ends were trimmed by 5 bases and 0 bases, with 6 bases remaining between them. CDR3 length: 13 amino acids. The germline V gene encodes CDR1 SGHTA and CDR2 FQGNSA. The CDR3 is CASSIASTDTQYF. DNA of the CDR3: TGTGCCAGCAGCATTGCCAGCACAGATACGCAGTATTTT.

This clone occurred once. The chain joins TRBV27 to TRBJ2-5; 7 bases line up with TRBD1. V lost 6 bases to trimming and J lost 5 bases; unmatched junction nucleotides: 12. The V gene's germline CDR1 is MNHEY and CDR2 SMNVEV (reference sequence). The CDR3 has 15 residues. The CDR3 DNA reads TGTGCCAGCAGCCGTTCCCGACAGGGCGGTGAGACCCAGTACTTC. Its translation: CASSRSRQGGETQYF.

This sequence joins TRBV27 and TRBJ2-3; D could derive from TRBD1 or TRBD2 (5 bases each). Germline V lookup: CDR1 MNHEY, CDR2 SMNVEV (reference sequence). The CDR3 covers 15 residues. The V end lost 4 bases, the J end lost 2 bases, and 13 bases lay between the germline ends. CDR3 DNA sequence: TGTGCCAGCAGTTCACGGGACCCAGTCACAGATACGCAGTATTTT. It codes for CASSSRDPVTDTQYF.

The chain uses TRBV6-4 and TRBJ1-4; no clear D. Per the germline V gene, CDR1 is MRHNA and CDR2 is SNTAGT. The CDR3 has 11 amino acids. Trimming took 5 bases from V and 8 from J, leaving 6 bases between them. The CDR3 is CASSRTEKLFF. The CDR3 DNA follows: TGTGCCAGCAGTAGAACAGAAAAACTGTTTTTT.

The chain couples TRBV18 to TRBJ2-2; weak D call: TRBD1 (5 bases). CDR1 and CDR2 (germline): KGHSH, LQKENI. Deletions cut 2 bases from V and 5 bases from J, with 12 bases between. This CDR3 contains 15 residues. CDR3 DNA sequence: TGTGCCAGCTCACCAGCCAGGGATTGGACCGGGGAGCTGTTTTTT. Translated: CASSPARDWTGELFF.